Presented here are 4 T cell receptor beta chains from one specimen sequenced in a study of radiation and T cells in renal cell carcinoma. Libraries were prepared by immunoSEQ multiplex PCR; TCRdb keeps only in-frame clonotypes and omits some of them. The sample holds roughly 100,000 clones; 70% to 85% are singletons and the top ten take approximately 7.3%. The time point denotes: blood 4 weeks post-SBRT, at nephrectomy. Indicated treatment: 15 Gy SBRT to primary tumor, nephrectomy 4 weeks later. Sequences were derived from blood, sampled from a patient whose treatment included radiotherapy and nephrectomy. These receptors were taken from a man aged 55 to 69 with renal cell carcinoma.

DNA of the CDR3: TGTGCCAGCAGCCAAGATCGGGCTAGCGGGAGTAGGAGGGAGCAGTACTTC. Translating it yields CASSQDRASGSRREQYF. The chain is built from TRBV4-2 and TRBJ2-7; 10 bases align to TRBD2. Germline-derived CDR1 and CDR2 are LGHNA and YNFKEQ. V lost 0 bases to trimming and J lost 7 bases; unmatched junction nucleotides: 12. CDR3 length equals 17 residues.

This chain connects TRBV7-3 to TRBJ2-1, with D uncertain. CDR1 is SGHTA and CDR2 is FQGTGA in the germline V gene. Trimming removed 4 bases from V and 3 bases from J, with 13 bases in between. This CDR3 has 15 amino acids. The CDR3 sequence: CASSSPNLGYNEQFF. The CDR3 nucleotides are TGTGCCAGCAGCTCGCCAAACCTGGGCTACAATGAGCAGTTCTTC.

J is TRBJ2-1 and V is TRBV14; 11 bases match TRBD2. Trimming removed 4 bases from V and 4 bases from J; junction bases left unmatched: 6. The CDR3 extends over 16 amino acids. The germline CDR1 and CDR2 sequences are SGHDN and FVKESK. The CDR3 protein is CASSRGLAGVYNEQFF. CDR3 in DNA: TGTGCCAGCAGCCGAGGACTAGCGGGCGTATACAATGAGCAGTTCTTC. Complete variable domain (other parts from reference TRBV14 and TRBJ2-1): EAGVTQFPSHSVIEKGQTVTLRCDPISGHDNLYWYRRVMGKEIKFLLHFVKESKQDESGMPNNRFLAERTGGTYSTLKVQPAELEDSGVYFCASSRGLAGVYNEQFFGPGTRLTVL.

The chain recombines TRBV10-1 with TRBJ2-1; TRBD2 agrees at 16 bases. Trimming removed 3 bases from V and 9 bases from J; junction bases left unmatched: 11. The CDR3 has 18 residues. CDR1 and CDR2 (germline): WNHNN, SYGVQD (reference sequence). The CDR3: CASSDFGTSGRAEGEQFF. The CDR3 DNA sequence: TGCGCCAGCAGTGATTTCGGGACTAGCGGGAGGGCCGAGGGTGAGCAGTTCTTC.